The next 18 T cell receptor beta chains were all read from a single sample in a study of blood T cells in healthy people across ages (dated by TCRdb to the mid-2010s). Library method: 5' RACE. Sequencer: Illumina HiSeq 2500. A second roughly 6 to 12 cycle PCR used a sample-barcoded 5' primer and a J-beta primer mix. The raw public data were reprocessed by TCRdb itself: fastp quality trimming at Q25, MiXCR clonotype calling, in-frame beta chains only. Rows are unified per CDR3 protein, each entry keeping the most common DNA and genes. The sample has approximately 850,000 distinct CDR3 sequences on record, roughly 60% of them singletons. The ten largest clones capture approximately 20% of the sample. The sample taken for sequencing was blood. The receptors here all came from a young man in good health.

Written as DNA, the CDR3 is TGTGCCAGCAGCCCCGTGGGGAGGTCAGGCAGAGGCTACACCTTC. Its protein product is CASSPVGRSGRGYTF. The rearrangement links TRBV7-9 to TRBJ1-2; D gene ambiguous. V lost 5 bases and J 8 bases, leaving 21 bases between the germline ends. In germline, CDR1 is SEHNR, CDR2 FQNEAQ (reference sequence). This CDR3 is built from 15 residues. Drawing the rest from reference TRBV7-9 and TRBJ1-2, the complete variable domain is DTGVSQNPRHKITKRGQNVTFRCDPISEHNRLYWYRQTLGQGPEFLTYFQNEAQLEKSRLLSDRFSAERPKGSFSTLEIQRTEQGDSAMYLCASSPVGRSGRGYTFGSGTRLTVV.

The genes are TRBV28 and TRBJ2-1, with 7 bases identical to TRBD2. The CDR3 contains 15 residues. Germline assignment: CDR1 MDHEN and CDR2 SYDVKM. V was clipped by 7 bases and J by 2 bases; unmatched bases: 8. The chain's CDR3 is CASTKREATYNEQFF. CDR3 sequence (DNA): TGTGCCAGCACAAAACGGGAGGCCACCTACAATGAGCAGTTCTTC.

V and J are TRBV12-3 or TRBV12-4 and TRBJ2-3; 16 positions match TRBD2. The trim removed 6 bases at V and 0 bases at J, leaving 15 bases unmatched. This CDR3 region has 21 residues. The CDR3 is CASSQRVVGLAGGPSTDTQYF. The CDR3 coding sequence is TGTGCCAGCAGCCAAAGGGTAGTGGGACTAGCGGGAGGGCCTAGCACAGATACGCAGTATTTT.

V is TRBV20-1 and J is TRBJ2-5, with a tentative D call TRBD2 (6 bases). The CDR3 runs to 13 residues. Germline values: CDR1 DFQATT, CDR2 SNEGSKA (reference sequence). CDR3 coding DNA: TGCAGCCGAGGAGGGGTTGCGGGTGAGACCCAGTACTTC. Its translation: CSRGGVAGETQYF.

The J gene is TRBJ2-7, the V gene TRBV7-9, with a weak D call TRBD1 (6 bases). The germline CDR1 and CDR2 sequences are SEHNR and FQNEAQ (reference sequence). The CDR3 runs 16 residues. Trimming cost V 5 bases and J 3 bases, with 20 bases left between them. As DNA, the CDR3 is TGTGCCAGCAGCACCCTCGGGCCAACAGGGAACTACGAGCAGTACTTC. Residues: CASSTLGPTGNYEQYF.

The genes are TRBV7-2 and TRBJ2-1, with D perhaps matching TRBD2 (6 bases). This CDR3 comprises 16 residues. V lost 5 bases, J lost 2 bases, and 16 bases lay in between. The V gene's germline CDR1 is SGHTA and CDR2 FQGNSA. The CDR3: CASSRNQAGTYNEQFF. Written as DNA, the CDR3 is TGTGCCAGCAGCCGAAACCAAGCGGGCACCTACAATGAGCAGTTCTTC. Filled out from reference TRBV7-2 and TRBJ2-1, the complete variable domain reads GAGVSQSPSNKVTEKGKDVELRCDPISGHTALYWYRQSLGQGLEFLIYFQGNSAPDKSGLPSDRFSAERTGGSVSTLTIQRTQQEDSAVYLCASSRNQAGTYNEQFFGPGTRLTVL.

V usage is TRBV20-1 and J usage is TRBJ2-5, with D perhaps matching TRBD2 (6 bases). Per the germline V gene, CDR1 is DFQATT and CDR2 is SNEGSKA (reference sequence). CDR3 length: 15 residues. V was cut by 1 base and J by 0 bases, with 12 bases left in between. The CDR3 region is CSARALAFNQETQYF. CDR3 coding DNA: TGCAGTGCTAGAGCTCTAGCGTTTAACCAAGAGACCCAGTACTTC.

This clonotype was seen more than once but under ten times. The CDR3 coding sequence is TGCGCCAGCAGCGCAATGGTAGGCGGGAGATCCGAGCAGTACTTC. Translation gives CASSAMVGGRSEQYF. The chain joins TRBV4-3 to TRBJ2-7, with 7 bases aligning to TRBD2. The junction had 13 bases not matched to a gene; V was cut back by 5 bases and J by 6 bases. Germline V gene sequence: CDR1 LGHNA, CDR2 YSLEER. The CDR3 is 15 residues long.

This clonotype was recorded a few times. V gene TRBV14 combines with J gene TRBJ2-1; TRBD1 matches 9 bases. V trimming: 4 bases; J trimming: 2 bases; junction bases outside the gene matches: 3. CDR1 and CDR2 (germline): SGHDN, FVKESK. The CDR3 totals 15 residues. CDR3 sequence reads: CASSPYRGPYNEQFF. The DNA of the CDR3 is TGTGCCAGCAGCCCCTACAGGGGGCCCTACAATGAGCAGTTCTTC.

The CDR3: CSARDDRVAGTDTQYF. The DNA for the CDR3 is TGCAGTGCTAGAGATGACCGGGTAGCCGGCACAGATACGCAGTATTTT. This rearrangement joins TRBV20-1 to TRBJ2-3; D gene unclear. Germline CDR1 and CDR2: DFQATT and SNEGSKA (reference sequence). Trimming removed 0 bases from V and 1 base from J, with 14 bases in between. The CDR3 runs 16 residues.

The table lists this clonotype with a few counts. This chain links TRBV28 with TRBJ2-1; 10 positions match TRBD1. There are 14 residues in the CDR3. J lost 9 bases, V lost 8 bases, and 10 bases had no gene match. CDR1 and CDR2 (germline): MDHEN, SYDVKM. The CDR3 protein is CASGPGTGVGEQFF. The CDR3 DNA reads TGTGCCAGCGGCCCCGGGACAGGGGTAGGTGAGCAGTTCTTC.

This clonotype was seen more than once but under ten times. The V gene is TRBV9, the J gene TRBJ1-6; 8 bases are a match to TRBD1. The CDR3 loop spans 14 amino acids. J lost 9 bases, V lost 4 bases, and 6 bases had no gene match. CDR1 is SGDLS and CDR2 is YYNGEE in the germline V gene. CDR3 protein: CASSPGQGFSPLHF. CDR3 nucleotide sequence: TGTGCCAGCAGCCCCGGACAGGGTTTTTCACCCCTCCACTTT. The full variable domain, its missing parts supplied by reference TRBV9 and TRBJ1-6, is DSGVTQTPKHLITATGQRVTLRCSPRSGDLSVYWYQQSLDQGLQFLIQYYNGEERAKGNILERFSAQQFPDLHSELNLSSLELGDSALYFCASSPGQGFSPLHFGNGTRLTVT.

This clonotype was observed a handful of times. CDR3 sequence: CASSGTGLEQFF. As DNA, the CDR3 is TGTGCCAGCAGCGGGACAGGGCTTGAGCAGTTCTTC. The V call is TRBV7-2, the J call TRBJ2-1, with 9 bases matching TRBD1. V shed 5 bases and J 9 bases; nucleotides not matched to a gene: 2. The CDR3 length is 12 residues. Germline V CDR1 and CDR2: SGHTA, FQGNSA.

The chain joins TRBV5-1 to TRBJ2-5; 12 positions match TRBD1. The CDR3 is made up of 15 amino acids. J was trimmed by 11 bases and V by 0 bases; bases with no gene match: 8. Germline CDR1 SGHRS, CDR2 YFSETQ. In DNA, the CDR3 is TGCGCCAGCAGCTTGGTCGGGACAGGGGGCAATGAGCAGTACTTC. Translation: CASSLVGTGGNEQYF.

This clonotype was recorded a few times. This chain uses TRBV7-3 with TRBJ2-2; no clear D. This CDR3 is 11 amino acids long. Germline loops: CDR1 SGHTA, CDR2 FQGTGA. V was shortened by 4 bases and J by 7 bases, with 4 bases between the two germline ends. The DNA for the CDR3 is TGTGCCAGCAGCTCGAACGGGGAGCTGTTTTTT. It is translated as CASSSNGELFF.

This clonotype came up many times. The chain links TRBV6-1 to TRBJ2-3, with D perhaps matching TRBD2 (5 bases). The V and J ends lost 3 bases and 2 bases respectively, with 15 bases between them. The CDR3 spans 16 residues. The germline V gene encodes CDR1 MNHNS and CDR2 SASEGT. The CDR3, as DNA: TGTGCCAGCAGTGAGCTACACGGAGCGGACACAGATACGCAGTATTTT. Its translation is CASSELHGADTDTQYF.

The rearrangement links TRBV5-1 to TRBJ2-3; D possibly matches TRBD1 or TRBD2 (6 bases each). The V end lost 7 bases, the J end lost 6 bases, and 18 bases lay between the germline ends. Germline CDR1 and CDR2: SGHRS and YFSETQ. The CDR3 is 14 residues long. Here the CDR3 reads CASSSERGADTQYF. Written as DNA, the CDR3 is TGCGCCAGCTCTTCTGAGAGGGGGGCGGATACGCAGTATTTT.

In this sample, this clonotype turned up a few times. This chain uses TRBV6-5 with TRBJ1-2; D is perhaps TRBD1 (6 bases). Germline CDR1 reads MNHEY; CDR2 reads SVGAGI. This CDR3 comprises 14 residues. The V and J ends lost 0 bases and 1 base respectively, with 6 bases between them. CDR3: CASSYSGGNYGYTF. The CDR3, as DNA: TGTGCCAGCAGTTACTCAGGGGGTAACTATGGCTACACCTTC.